Listed below are T cell receptor beta chains from one sample, sequenced in a study of T-cell memory formation after mild COVID-19. Using its own MiXCR run on the 5' RACE reads, TCRdb lists one record per CDR3 protein. The sample yields hundreds of thousands of distinct CDR3 sequences, 24% seen once. Input material: PBMCs or a T cell subset sorted from them (not recorded which). The receptors shown here come from an adult woman who had mild COVID-19 (a few samples of this study predate the infection). Cell type and time point are not known. Each CDR3 is given with its conserved first and last residue. The order of the fields is D gene, V gene, clone size, J gene, CDR3 DNA, CDR3 protein. The D gene is left open where the match is weak. Clone size appears in some rows only: once, few, many, or a class for an expanded clone.

.	TRBV18	.	TRBJ1-1	TGTGCCAGCTCACCGAACACAGGGAGGGACACTGAAGCTTTCTTT	CASSPNTGRDTEAFF
TRBD2	TRBV19	.	TRBJ2-3	TGTGCCAGTACCCCGAGCGGGGGGCTCAACTCAGATACGCAGTATTTT	CASTPSGGLNSDTQYF
TRBD2	TRBV4-1	few	TRBJ2-1	TGCGCCAGCAGCCGAGTGGCGGGGGGGCTTGGGAATGAGCAGTTCTTC	CASSRVAGGLGNEQFF
.	TRBV3-1	many	TRBJ2-6	TGTGCCAGCAGCCGATTCCTTGGACGTCGGAGCTCTGGGGCCAACGTCCTGACTTTC	CASSRFLGRRSSGANVLTF
TRBD1	TRBV12-3/TRBV12-4	.	TRBJ1-6	TGTGCCAGCAGCCCCGGGACAGGCATCTCACCCCTCCACTTT	CASSPGTGISPLHF
.	TRBV20-1	.	TRBJ2-1	TGCAGTGCTAGAGGGGTAGGGGCCTACTTCAATGAGCAGTTCTTC	CSARGVGAYFNEQFF
TRBD2	TRBV7-9	.	TRBJ2-2	TGTGCCGGTAGCGGGAAGAACACCGGGGAGCTGTTTTTT	CAGSGKNTGELFF
TRBD2	TRBV9	few	TRBJ2-3	TGTGCCAGCAGCGCTCGGACTAGCGGGGGGGGAGATACGCAGTATTTT	CASSARTSGGGDTQYF
.	TRBV12-3/TRBV12-4	.	TRBJ2-4	TGTGCCAGCAGTTTTTCGGGACTCAAAAACATTCAGTACTTC	CASSFSGLKNIQYF
TRBD1	TRBV18	.	TRBJ1-2	TGTGCCAGCTCACTGACAGGGGGCGAGTTGGGCTACACCTTC	CASSLTGGELGYTF
.	TRBV7-9	.	TRBJ2-7	TGTGCCAGCAGCAACCAGAGAAGCTACGAGCAGTACTTC	CASSNQRSYEQYF
TRBD1	TRBV24-1	.	TRBJ1-5	TGTGCCACCAGACAGGGGAGTGGGGAGCCCCAGCATTTT	CATRQGSGEPQHF
TRBD2	TRBV5-1	.	TRBJ2-1	TGCGCCAGCAGCAGATCCGGGGGGGCGGTATACAATGAGCAGTTCTTC	CASSRSGGAVYNEQFF
.	TRBV5-8	.	TRBJ1-5	TGTGCCAGCAGCTCAGGACAGTATAGCAATCAGCCCCAGCATTTT	CASSSGQYSNQPQHF
.	TRBV5-1	.	TRBJ2-3	TGCGCCAGCAGCTTGGTTGCGGGGAGCACAGATACGCAGTATTTT	CASSLVAGSTDTQYF
TRBD1	TRBV24-1	few	TRBJ1-1	TGTGCCACCAGTGCCGGGACAGGGGCCGGGGGGAACACTGAAGCTTTCTTT	CATSAGTGAGGNTEAFF
.	TRBV7-9	few	TRBJ2-5	TGTGCCAGCAGCTTAACGGGCCAGTCAGCGGAGACCCAGTACTTC	CASSLTGQSAETQYF
TRBD2	TRBV7-9	.	TRBJ2-3	TGTGCCAGCAGCGTCCACGGGGGGGCAGATACGCAGTATTTT	CASSVHGGADTQYF
.	TRBV20-1	many	TRBJ1-4	TGCAGTGCTTTTCCCCCGGGGTTAACTAATGAAAAACTGTTTTTT	CSAFPPGLTNEKLFF
.	TRBV7-2	.	TRBJ2-7	TGTGCCAGCAGCTCGTCCGGGATCAGCGAGCAGTACTTC	CASSSSGISEQYF
.	TRBV5-8	.	TRBJ2-1	TGTGCCAGCAGCTTGGCCCATGGACCCGAGGATGAGCAGTTCTTC	CASSLAHGPEDEQFF
TRBD2	TRBV9	.	TRBJ2-1	TGTGCCAGCTCCTTGAGCGGGGCGTCTTTAGAGGAGCAGTTCTTC	CASSLSGASLEEQFF
.	TRBV12-3/TRBV12-4	.	TRBJ1-1	TGTGCCAGCAGTCCCTCAACCTGGGAAGCTTTCTTT	CASSPSTWEAFF
TRBD2	TRBV24-1	few	TRBJ2-5	TGTGCCACCAGTGATCCCGGGGGGCAGTACTTC	CATSDPGGQYF
TRBD1	TRBV4-1	few	TRBJ2-1	TGCGCCAGCAGCCAGGACAGGGATCCCTTCATGGGAACGAGCTCCTACAATGAGCAGTTCTTC	CASSQDRDPFMGTSSYNEQFF
TRBD1	TRBV7-9	.	TRBJ2-1	TGTGCCAGCAGCTGGACAGGGAAAAGAACGCAGTTCTTC	CASSWTGKRTQFF
TRBD1	TRBV12-3/TRBV12-4	few	TRBJ1-1	TGTGCCAGCAGCCCTTGGACAGGGGGCAGCGCGTCTCCCTTT	CASSPWTGGSASPF
.	TRBV5-1	few	TRBJ1-1	TGCGCCAGCAGCTGGCAGGGGACGGCTGAAGCTTTCTTT	CASSWQGTAEAFF
.	TRBV5-1	.	TRBJ1-6	TGCGCCAGCAGCCCCGACCCCGATAATTCACCCCTCCACTTT	CASSPDPDNSPLHF
TRBD2	TRBV6-2/TRBV6-3	few	TRBJ2-3	TGTGCCAGCAACCCCACTAGCGGGGGCACAGATACGCAGTATTTT	CASNPTSGGTDTQYF
.	TRBV3-1	.	TRBJ1-1	TGTGCCAGCAGTCTAAGACAATACGGAGCTTTCTTT	CASSLRQYGAFF
.	TRBV6-2/TRBV6-3	few	TRBJ1-6	TGTGCCAGCACCACGAAGGTTTGGGGTTCACCCCTCCACTTT	CASTTKVWGSPLHF
TRBD1	TRBV27	few	TRBJ1-2	TGTGCCAGCAGTTCGACAGGGGCGGGCTACACCTTC	CASSSTGAGYTF
.	TRBV24-1	.	TRBJ2-7	TGTGCCACCAGTGAGGCCGGGACGGCCTACGAGCAGTACTTC	CATSEAGTAYEQYF
.	TRBV11-2	.	TRBJ1-1	TGTGCCAGCAGCTTAGAACCTGGGCTCAACACTGAAGCTTTCTTT	CASSLEPGLNTEAFF
.	TRBV20-1	.	TRBJ1-1	TGCAGTGCTAGTGGGGGGCGGCGCACTGAAGCTTTCTTT	CSASGGRRTEAFF
.	TRBV27	many	TRBJ1-6	TGTGCCAGCAGCCCCTGGAGCTCCTATAATTCACCCCTCCACTTT	CASSPWSSYNSPLHF
.	TRBV2	few	TRBJ1-3	TGTGCCAGCAGTGAACTCTGGGCGCCATTAAACTCTGGAAACACCATATATTTT	CASSELWAPLNSGNTIYF
.	TRBV27	few	TRBJ1-2	TGTGCCAGCAGTTTAATGGGGGCAAATGGCTACACCTTC	CASSLMGANGYTF
.	TRBV15	.	TRBJ1-1	TGTGCCACCAGCAGAGATAAGGGCATTGGCACTGAAGCTTTCTTT	CATSRDKGIGTEAFF
.	TRBV18	few	TRBJ1-1	TGTGCCAGCTCTACCCGTCAGCTTAGGAACACTGAAGCTTTCTTT	CASSTRQLRNTEAFF
TRBD1	TRBV7-8	.	TRBJ1-1	TGTGCCAGCAGCTTTTTAGGACAGGGGAGCACTGAAGCTTTCTTT	CASSFLGQGSTEAFF
.	TRBV4-1	.	TRBJ2-2	TGCGCCAGCAGTCACCGGGACATAAACACCGGGGAGCTGTTTTTT	CASSHRDINTGELFF
TRBD1	TRBV7-9	.	TRBJ1-2	TGTGCCAGCGGCAGCAGGGGGGGATTGGGCTACACCTTC	CASGSRGGLGYTF
.	TRBV29-1	.	TRBJ1-2	TGCAGCGTTGTCAAGGACTACTATGGCTACACCTTC	CSVVKDYYGYTF
TRBD1	TRBV20-1	.	TRBJ2-7	TGCAGTGCTAGGGGACCACAGGGGGTGGGCCGCGAGCAGTACTTC	CSARGPQGVGREQYF
.	TRBV12-3/TRBV12-4	.	TRBJ1-1	TGTGCCAGCAGACTGGGCCAGAGGACTGAAGCTTTCTTT	CASRLGQRTEAFF
.	TRBV2	.	TRBJ1-4	TGTGCCAGCAACACTCGGGGGGGTGAAAAACTGTTTTTT	CASNTRGGEKLFF
.	TRBV7-9	once	TRBJ1-1	TGTGCCAGCAGCTTAGTGTCGAGCACTGAAGCTTTCTTT	CASSLVSSTEAFF